This T cell receptor beta chain was sequenced in a study of pediatric ulcerative colitis. Study outcomes and limitations: Ulcerative colitis patients shared more blood-rectal clones than controls. A couple of patients had blood samples with substantially reduced template counts.

The assay was run at survey level. Libraries were prepared by immunoSEQ multiplex PCR; TCRdb keeps only in-frame clonotypes and omits some of them. This sample has roughly 64,000 clones; about 86% occur once, and the top ten carry roughly 3.8%. As regards this clone: Its antigen remains unidentified.

CDR1 is SQVTM and CDR2 is ANQGSEA in the germline V gene. V shed 7 bases and J 1 base; nucleotides not matched to a gene: 13. This CDR3 region has 16 residues. V is TRBV29-1 and J is TRBJ2-3, with 8 bases matching TRBD2. Input material: blood. The sequence came from a boy between 10 and 17 years old with severe ulcerative colitis. The CDR3 region is CSAANRLASRTDTQYF. The CDR3, as DNA: TGCAGCGCCGCAAACCGACTAGCGAGCCGCACAGATACGCAGTATTTT.